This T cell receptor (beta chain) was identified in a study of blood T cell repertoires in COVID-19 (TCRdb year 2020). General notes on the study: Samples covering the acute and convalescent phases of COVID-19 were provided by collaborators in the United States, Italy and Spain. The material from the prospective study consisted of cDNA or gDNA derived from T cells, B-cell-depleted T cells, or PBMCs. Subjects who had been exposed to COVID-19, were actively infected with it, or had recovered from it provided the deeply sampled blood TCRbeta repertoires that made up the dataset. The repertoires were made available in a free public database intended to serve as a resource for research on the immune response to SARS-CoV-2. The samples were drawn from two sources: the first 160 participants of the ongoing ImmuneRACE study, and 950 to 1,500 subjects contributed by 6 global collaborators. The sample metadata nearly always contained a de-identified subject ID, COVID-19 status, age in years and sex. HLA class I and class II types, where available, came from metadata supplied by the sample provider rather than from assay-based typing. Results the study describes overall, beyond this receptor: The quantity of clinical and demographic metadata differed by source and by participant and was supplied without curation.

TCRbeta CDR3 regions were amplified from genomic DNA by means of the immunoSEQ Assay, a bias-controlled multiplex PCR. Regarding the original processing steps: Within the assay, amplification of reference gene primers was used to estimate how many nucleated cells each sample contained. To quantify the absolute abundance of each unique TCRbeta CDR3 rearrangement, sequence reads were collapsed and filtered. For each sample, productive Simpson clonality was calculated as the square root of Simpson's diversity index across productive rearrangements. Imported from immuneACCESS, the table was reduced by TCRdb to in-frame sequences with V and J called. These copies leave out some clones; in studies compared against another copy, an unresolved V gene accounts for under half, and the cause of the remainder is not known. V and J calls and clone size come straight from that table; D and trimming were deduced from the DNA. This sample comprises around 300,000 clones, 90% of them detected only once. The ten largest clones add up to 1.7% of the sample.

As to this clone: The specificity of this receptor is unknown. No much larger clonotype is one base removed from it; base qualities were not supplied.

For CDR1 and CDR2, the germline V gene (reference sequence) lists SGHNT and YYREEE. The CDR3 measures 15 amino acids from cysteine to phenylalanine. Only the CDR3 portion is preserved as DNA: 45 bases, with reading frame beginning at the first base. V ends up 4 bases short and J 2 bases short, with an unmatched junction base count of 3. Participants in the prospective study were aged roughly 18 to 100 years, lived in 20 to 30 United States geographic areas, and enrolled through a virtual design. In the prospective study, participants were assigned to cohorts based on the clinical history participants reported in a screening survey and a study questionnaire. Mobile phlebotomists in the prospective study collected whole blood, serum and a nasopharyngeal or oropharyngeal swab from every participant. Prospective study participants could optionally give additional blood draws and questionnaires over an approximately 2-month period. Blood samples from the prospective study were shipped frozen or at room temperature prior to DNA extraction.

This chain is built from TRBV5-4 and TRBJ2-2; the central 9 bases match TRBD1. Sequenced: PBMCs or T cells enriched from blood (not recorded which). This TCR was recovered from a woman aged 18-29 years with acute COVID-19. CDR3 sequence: CASSPGQGNTGELFF. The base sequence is TGTGCCAGCAGCCCGGGACAGGGAAACACCGGGGAGCTGTTTTTT.